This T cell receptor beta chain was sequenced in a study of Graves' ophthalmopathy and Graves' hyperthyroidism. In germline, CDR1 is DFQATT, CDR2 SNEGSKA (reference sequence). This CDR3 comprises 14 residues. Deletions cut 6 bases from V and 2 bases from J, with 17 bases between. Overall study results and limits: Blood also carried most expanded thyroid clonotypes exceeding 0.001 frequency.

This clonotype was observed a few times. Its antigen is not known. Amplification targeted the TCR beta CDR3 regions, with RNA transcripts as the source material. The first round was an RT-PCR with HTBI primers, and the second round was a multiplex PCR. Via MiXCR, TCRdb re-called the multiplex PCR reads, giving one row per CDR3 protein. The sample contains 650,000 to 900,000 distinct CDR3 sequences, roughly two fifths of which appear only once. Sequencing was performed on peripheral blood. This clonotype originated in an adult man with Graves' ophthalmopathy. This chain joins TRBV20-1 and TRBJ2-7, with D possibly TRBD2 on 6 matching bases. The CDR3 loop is CSASSGTVTYEQYF. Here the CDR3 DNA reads TGCAGTGCCTCGTCCGGGACTGTAACCTACGAGCAGTACTTC.